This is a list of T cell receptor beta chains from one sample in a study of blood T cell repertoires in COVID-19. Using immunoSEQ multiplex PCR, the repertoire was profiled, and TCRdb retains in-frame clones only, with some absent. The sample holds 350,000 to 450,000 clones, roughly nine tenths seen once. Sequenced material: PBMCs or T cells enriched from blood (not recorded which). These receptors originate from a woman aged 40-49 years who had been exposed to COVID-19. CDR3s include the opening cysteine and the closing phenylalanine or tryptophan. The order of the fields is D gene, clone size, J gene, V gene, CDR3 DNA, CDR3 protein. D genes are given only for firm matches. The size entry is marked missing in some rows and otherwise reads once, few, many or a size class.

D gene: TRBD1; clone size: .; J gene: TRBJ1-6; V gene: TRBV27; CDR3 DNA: TGTGCCAGCAGGAAGGACAGGTCCTTTAGAGACGACAATTCACCCCTCCACTTT; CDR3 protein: CASRKDRSFRDDNSPLHF
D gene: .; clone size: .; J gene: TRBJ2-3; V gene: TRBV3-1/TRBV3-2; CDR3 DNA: TGTGCCAGCAGCCAGAGCACCTATACGCAGTATTTT; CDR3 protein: CASSQSTYTQYF
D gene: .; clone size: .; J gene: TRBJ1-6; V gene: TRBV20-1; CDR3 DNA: TGCAGTGCTAGTTCGGGCCGGGGTAATTCACCCCTCCACTTT; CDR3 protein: CSASSGRGNSPLHF
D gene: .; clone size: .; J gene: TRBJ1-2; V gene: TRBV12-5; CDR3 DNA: TGTGCTAGTGCAATAGACACTTATGGCTACACCTTC; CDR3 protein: CASAIDTYGYTF
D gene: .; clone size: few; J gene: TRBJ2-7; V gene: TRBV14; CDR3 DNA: TGTGCCAGCAGCCAAGCGTCCGGGACTGCGTCCTACGAGCAGTACTTC; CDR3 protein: CASSQASGTASYEQYF
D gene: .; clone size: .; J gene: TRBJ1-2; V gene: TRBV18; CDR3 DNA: TGTGCCAGCTCACCTACGACCACGGAGGGCTACACCTTC; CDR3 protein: CASSPTTTEGYTF
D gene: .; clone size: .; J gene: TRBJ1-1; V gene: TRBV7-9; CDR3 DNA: TGTGCCAGCAGCTTATCCCTACTAAAGACGGCGCCGATTTTGGAGGCTTTCTTT; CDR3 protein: CASSLSLLKTAPILEAFF
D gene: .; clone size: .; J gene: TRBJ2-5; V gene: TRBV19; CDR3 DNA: TGTGCCAGTAGTATGCGTGGCGGGGTCAGGGAGACCCAGTACTTC; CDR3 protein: CASSMRGGVRETQYF
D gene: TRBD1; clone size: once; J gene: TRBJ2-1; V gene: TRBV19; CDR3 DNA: TGTGCCAGTAGTACTACCGGGACAGTCTACAATGAGCAGTTCTTC; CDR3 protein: CASSTTGTVYNEQFF
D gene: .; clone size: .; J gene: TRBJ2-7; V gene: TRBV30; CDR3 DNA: TGTGCCTGGGGGCTTTGGTACGAGCAGTACTTC; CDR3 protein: CAWGLWYEQYF
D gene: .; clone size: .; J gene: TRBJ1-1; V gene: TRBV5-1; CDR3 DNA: TGCGCCAGCAGCTTGGCCCCTCCGGGGAACACTGAAGCTTTCTTT; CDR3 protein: CASSLAPPGNTEAFF
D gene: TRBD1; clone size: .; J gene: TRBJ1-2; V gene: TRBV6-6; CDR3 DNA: TGTGCCAGCCAGACAGGGGCAAGTGGCTACACCTTC; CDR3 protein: CASQTGASGYTF
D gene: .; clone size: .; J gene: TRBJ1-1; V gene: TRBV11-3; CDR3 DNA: TGTGCCAGCAGCTTATTAGTTCAGGTTTTCTTT; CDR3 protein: CASSLLVQVFF
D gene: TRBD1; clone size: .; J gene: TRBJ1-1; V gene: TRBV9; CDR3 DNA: TGTGCCAGCAGCGGGGACAGGGGGAACACTGAAGCTTTCTTT; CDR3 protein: CASSGDRGNTEAFF
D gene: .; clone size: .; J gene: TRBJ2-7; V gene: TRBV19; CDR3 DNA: TGTGCCAGTAGTATCTCCTGGGCAGGGACCTACGAGCAGTACTTC; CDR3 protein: CASSISWAGTYEQYF
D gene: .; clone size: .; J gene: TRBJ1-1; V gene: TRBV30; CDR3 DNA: TGTGCCTCTCGCAGGGTCAACACTGAAGCTTTCTTT; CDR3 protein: CASRRVNTEAFF
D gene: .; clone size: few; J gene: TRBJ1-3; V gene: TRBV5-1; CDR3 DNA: TGCGCCAGCAGCTTTGGGGAGAACCGCTCTGGAAACACCATATATTTT; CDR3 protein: CASSFGENRSGNTIYF